The next 21 T cell receptor beta chains were all read from a single sample in a study of blood T cell repertoires in COVID-19 (dated by TCRdb to about 2020). Receptor amplification or capture employed the immunoSEQ multiplex PCR assay. Imported from immuneACCESS, the table was reduced by TCRdb to in-frame sequences with V and J called. These copies leave out some clones; in studies compared against another copy, an unresolved V gene accounts for under half, and the cause of the remainder is not known. The sample data list around 130,000 clones, and about nine tenths of these were observed just once. Jointly, the top ten make up around 3.8% of the sample. Specimen: peripheral blood. These receptors originate from a man aged 45-65 years with active COVID-19.

The V and J genes are TRBV27 and TRBJ2-7, with D possibly matching TRBD2 (5 bases). Per the germline V gene, CDR1 is MNHEY and CDR2 is SMNVEV (reference sequence). This CDR3 is built from 13 residues. V lost 6 bases to trimming and J lost 3 bases, with 12 bases between them. As DNA, the CDR3 is TGTGCCAGCAGAGGACTGGATCGCTACGAGCAGTACGTC. It encodes CASRGLDRYEQYV.

J is TRBJ2-6 and V is TRBV27, with 7 bases matching TRBD1. The CDR3 runs to 16 residues. V lost 3 bases to trimming and J lost 3 bases; unmatched junction nucleotides: 5. CDR1 and CDR2 from the germline V gene are MNHEY and SMNVEV (reference sequence). CDR3 amino acids: CASSLRQGFGANVLTF. In DNA form, the CDR3 reads TGTGCCAGCAGTTTGAGACAGGGTTTTGGGGCCAACGTCCTGACTTTC.

This chain connects TRBV27 to TRBJ2-6; possibly TRBD2 for D (6 bases). V dropped 1 base and J dropped 4 bases, with 17 bases sitting between them. Germline-derived CDR1 and CDR2 are MNHEY and SMNVEV (reference sequence). The CDR3 consists of 18 residues. The CDR3 here is CASSLLSSGGYGANVLTF. In nucleotides, the CDR3 is TGTGCCAGCAGTTTATTAAGTTCCGGGGGATACGGGGCCAACGTCCTGACTTTC. Full variable domain (remainder filled in from reference TRBV27 and TRBJ2-6): EAQVTQNPRYLITVTGKKLTVTCSQNMNHEYMSWYRQDPGLGLRQIYYSMNVEVTDKGDVPEGYKVSRKEKRNFPLILESPSPNQTSLYFCASSLLSSGGYGANVLTFGAGSRLTVL.

The chain is built from TRBV6-5 and TRBJ1-1; TRBD1 might be the D (5 bases). Germline lookup yields CDR1 MNHEY and CDR2 SVGAGI. V was shortened by 5 bases and J by 0 bases, with 7 bases between the two germline ends. This CDR3 is 13 amino acids long. CDR3 bases: TGTGCCAGCAGTCGACAGATGAACACTGAAGCTTTCTTT. It encodes CASSRQMNTEAFF.

J is TRBJ2-5 and V is TRBV19; 7 bases align to TRBD1. Losses at the gene ends were 4 bases for V and 5 bases for J; bases not matched to a gene: 7. CDR3 size: 14 residues. CDR1 is LNHDA, CDR2 SQIVND, per germline (reference sequence). The DNA for the CDR3 is TGTGCCAGTAGTACGGACAGGATCCAGGAGACCCAGTACTTC. It encodes CASSTDRIQETQYF.

The genes are TRBV18 and TRBJ2-5; D gene uncertain. CDR3 length: 13 residues. CDR1 and CDR2 from the germline V gene are KGHSH and LQKENI. V was clipped by 3 bases and J by 4 bases, with 9 bases between them. CDR3 DNA sequence: TGTGCCAGCTCACCCGGGTCGGGAGAGACCCAGTACTTC. Encoded protein: CASSPGSGETQYF.

The rearrangement links TRBV7-9 to TRBJ1-1, with D possibly TRBD1 on 6 matching bases. Germline values: CDR1 SEHNR, CDR2 FQNEAQ (reference sequence). This CDR3 is 17 amino acids long. Trimming took off 1 base at V and 1 base at J, with 16 bases between the two ends. This CDR3 reads CASSLGVTGTENTEAFF. The DNA of the CDR3 is TGTGCCAGCAGCTTAGGAGTGACAGGCACAGAGAACACTGAAGCTTTCTTT.

The CDR3 DNA follows: TGTGCCAGCAGTGAAAGTGCTAGCGGGGTGGTAAAGACCCAGTACTTC. This gives the protein CASSESASGVVKTQYF. The chain links TRBV2 to TRBJ2-5; 9 bases match TRBD2. CDR1 and CDR2 from the germline V gene are SNHLY and FYNNEI. The length of the CDR3 is 16 residues. Germline trimming cut 2 bases from V and 6 bases from J; bases unmatched to any gene: 10.

The chain uses TRBV28 and TRBJ1-5; no definite D call. V gave up 7 bases and J gave up 7 bases, with 11 bases separating them. The germline gives CDR1 MDHEN, CDR2 SYDVKM. This CDR3 spans 12 amino acids. The DNA of the CDR3 is TGTGCCAGCACCAGACAAGCCCAGCCCCAGCATTTT. Its translation: CASTRQAQPQHF.

CDR3: CASSVGIMNTEAFF. The CDR3 DNA sequence: TGTGCCAGCAGCGTCGGTATCATGAACACTGAAGCTTTCTTT. J is TRBJ1-1 and V is TRBV9; D is unresolved. CDR3 length: 14 residues. V was pared by 2 bases and J by 0 bases, with 8 bases between. Germline V gene lookup returns CDR1 SGDLS and CDR2 YYNGEE.

The J gene is TRBJ1-2, the V gene TRBV18; D is possibly TRBD1 (6 bases). The CDR3 runs 15 residues. V shed 0 bases and J shed 4 bases, with 12 bases lying between them. Germline CDR1 reads KGHSH; CDR2 reads LQKENI. The DNA of the CDR3 is TGTGCCAGCTCACCACCGGGGGGGCGCGGCTATGGCTACACCTTC. It is translated as CASSPPGGRGYGYTF.

The rearrangement links TRBV5-4 to TRBJ2-2; D is uncertain. CDR1 and CDR2 from the germline V gene are SGHNT and YYREEE (reference sequence). The CDR3 has 13 residues. Between the trimmed V and J ends, which lost 0 bases and 7 bases, there was a span of 7 bases. The CDR3 sequence is CASSLVEYGELFF. The CDR3 DNA reads TGTGCCAGCAGCTTGGTGGAGTACGGGGAGCTGTTTTTT.

The rearrangement joins TRBV5-5 to TRBJ2-1; D is possibly TRBD2 (6 bases). Germline CDR1 SGHKS, CDR2 YYEKEE (reference sequence). The CDR3 contains 15 residues. V gave up 0 bases and J gave up 7 bases, with 14 bases separating them. The CDR3, as DNA: TGTGCCAGCAGCTTGGCCGGGACTCTGACTAATGAGCAGTTCTTC. Translation: CASSLAGTLTNEQFF.

The chain links TRBV3-1 (or the pseudogene TRBV3-2) to TRBJ1-2; 8 nucleotides match TRBD1. The CDR3 covers 16 residues. From germline, CDR1 is LGHDT and CDR2 YNNKEL (reference sequence). Unmatched junction bases numbered 6, after V lost 3 bases and J lost 0 bases. This chain's CDR3 is CASSQDRDRTNYGYTF. The CDR3, as DNA: TGTGCCAGCAGCCAGGACAGGGACCGAACTAACTATGGCTACACCTTC.

V usage is TRBV19 and J usage is TRBJ2-1, with TRBD2 as a possible D gene (5 bases). The CDR3 spans 15 residues. CDR1 is LNHDA, CDR2 SQIVND, per germline (reference sequence). Trimming left V 9 bases short and J 0 bases short, with 15 bases between. In DNA form, the CDR3 reads TGTGCCAGACCCTCGGACTTATGCTCCTACAATGAGCAGTTCTTC. Translated, it gives CARPSDLCSYNEQFF.

The rearrangement links TRBV5-1 to TRBJ2-5; D is possibly TRBD2 (6 bases). The CDR3 spans 15 residues. The V and J ends lost 2 bases and 1 base respectively, with 12 bases between them. From germline, CDR1 is SGHRS and CDR2 YFSETQ. CDR3 DNA: TGCGCCAGCAGCTTAGCCTGGGGGGTCCAAGAGACCCAGTACTTC. It translates to CASSLAWGVQETQYF.

This clone was recorded only once. The chain is built from TRBV5-4 and TRBJ1-2, with 11 bases that match TRBD1. Germline values: CDR1 SGHNT, CDR2 YYREEE (reference sequence). V trimming: 5 bases; J trimming: 4 bases; junction bases outside the gene matches: 4. The CDR3 spans 14 residues. As DNA, the CDR3 is TGTGCCAGCAGGCGGACAGGGGGCGCCTATGGCTACACCTTC. This encodes CASRRTGGAYGYTF.

This clone has just a few counts. The chain uses TRBV7-9 and TRBJ2-1; the match to TRBD1 covers 7 bases. From germline, CDR1 is SEHNR and CDR2 FQNEAQ (reference sequence). The ends lost 4 bases at V and 5 bases at J; junction bases unmatched: 14. The CDR3 covers 17 residues. In DNA form, the CDR3 reads TGTGCCAGCAGCTCAAAACCGACAGGGAATATCCACAATGAGCAGTTCTTC. This translates into CASSSKPTGNIHNEQFF.

The chain combines TRBV11-2 with TRBJ2-1, with 14 bases aligning to TRBD2. V lost 1 base to trimming and J lost 9 bases; unmatched junction nucleotides: 14. Germline V lookup: CDR1 SGHAT, CDR2 FQNNGV. This CDR3 has 19 amino acids. For the CDR3, the DNA is TGTGCCAGCAGCTTAGGGGGACTAGCGGGAGTCCGTGAACGGGGTGAGCAGTTCTTC. Its translation: CASSLGGLAGVRERGEQFF. The variable domain in full, completed from reference TRBV11-2 and TRBJ2-1, reads EAGVAQSPRYKIIEKRQSVAFWCNPISGHATLYWYQQILGQGPKLLIQFQNNGVVDDSQLPKDRFSAERLKGVDSTLKIQPAKLEDSAVYLCASSLGGLAGVRERGEQFFGPGTRLTVL.

The gene calls are TRBV5-1 and TRBJ2-5; 12 nucleotides agree with TRBD1. Germline assignment: CDR1 SGHRS and CDR2 YFSETQ. This CDR3 is 16 amino acids long. After removal of 1 base from V and 5 bases from J, the junction contained 6 bases not matched to a gene. The CDR3 spells CASSLTGTGGRETQYF. In DNA, the CDR3 is TGCGCCAGCAGCTTGACCGGGACAGGGGGCCGGGAGACCCAGTACTTC.

This chain connects TRBV7-3 to TRBJ2-3, with D tentatively TRBD1 (6 bases). Trimming stripped 5 bases from V and 1 base from J, with 13 bases between. The CDR3 runs 15 residues. Germline loops: CDR1 SGHTA, CDR2 FQGTGA. The CDR3, as DNA: TGTGCCAGCAGCCCCAGGGGTAGGGGCACAGATACGCAGTATTTT. Protein: CASSPRGRGTDTQYF.